One sample yielded the 7 T cell receptor beta chains listed below, sequenced in a study of T cells in narcolepsy. Produced via immunoSEQ multiplex PCR; TCRdb's table is partial and in-frame only. The table includes tens of thousands of clones, 82% detected once. Sequencing used CD45RA- memory CD4+ T cells from PBMCs. Source of these receptors: a human donor with narcolepsy.

The chain has TRBV29-1 and TRBJ1-1; no clear D gene. Trimming pared 7 bases from V and 2 bases from J, leaving 14 bases between. CDR1 and CDR2 (germline): SQVTM, ANQGSEA. The CDR3 consists of 13 residues. In nucleotides, the CDR3 is TGCAGCGGGACCCTCGGTTCCAACACTGAAGCTTTCTTT. Protein sequence: CSGTLGSNTEAFF.

The gene calls are TRBV5-4 and TRBJ2-5; D may match TRBD1 or TRBD2 (5 bases each). Germline V gene lookup returns CDR1 SGHNT and CDR2 YYREEE (reference sequence). This CDR3 is 15 amino acids long. The germline V and J ends were trimmed by 1 base and 0 bases, with 10 bases remaining between them. The CDR3 coding sequence is TGTGCCAGCAGCTTGCCAGGGAGAAACCAAGAGACCCAGTACTTC. It encodes CASSLPGRNQETQYF. The full variable domain, in which reference TRBV5-4 and TRBJ2-5 provide the parts outside the CDR3, is ETGVTQSPTHLIKTRGQQVTLRCSSQSGHNTVSWYQQALGQGPQFIFQYYREEENGRGNFPPRFSGLQFPNYSSELNVNALELDDSALYLCASSLPGRNQETQYFGPGTRLLVL.

The CDR3 spells CASRGTGESYNEQFF. The CDR3 DNA reads as TGTGCCAGCAGAGGGACAGGTGAATCCTACAATGAGCAGTTCTTC. V and J are TRBV2 and TRBJ2-1, with TRBD1 matching over 8 bases. With V trimmed by 6 bases and J by 1 base, 5 bases remained unmatched. Germline V gene sequence: CDR1 SNHLY, CDR2 FYNNEI. This CDR3 spans 15 amino acids. The whole variable domain, filled in from reference TRBV2 and TRBJ2-1, reads EPEVTQTPSHQVTQMGQEVILRCVPISNHLYFYWYRQILGQKVEFLVSFYNNEISEKSEIFDDQFSVERPDGSNFTLKIRSTKLEDSAMYFCASRGTGESYNEQFFGPGTRLTVL.

The genes are TRBV7-9 and TRBJ2-7; the D gene is possibly TRBD2 (6 bases). The length of the CDR3 is 13 residues. CDR1 is SEHNR and CDR2 is FQNEAQ in the germline V gene (reference sequence). The germline V and J ends were trimmed by 6 bases and 7 bases, with 16 bases remaining between them. The CDR3 here is CASRLGNGGEQYF. Written as DNA, the CDR3 is TGTGCCAGCAGACTCGGAAACGGGGGAGAGCAGTACTTC.

V is TRBV11-2 and J is TRBJ1-2; TRBD1 agrees at 8 bases. This CDR3 has 14 residues. Germline V gene sequence: CDR1 SGHAT, CDR2 FQNNGV. V shed 5 bases, J shed 8 bases, and the junction held 10 bases outside the gene matches. The CDR3 is CASSARQGIGGYTF. CDR3 DNA: TGTGCCAGCAGCGCAAGACAGGGGATAGGAGGCTACACCTTC.

The chain has TRBV9 and TRBJ2-3, with no clear D. The germline V and J ends were trimmed by 0 bases and 5 bases, with 1 base remaining between them. Germline V gives CDR1 SGDLS, CDR2 YYNGEE. This CDR3 is 11 amino acids long. This chain's CDR3 is CASSVGDTQYF. The CDR3 DNA follows: TGTGCCAGCAGCGTAGGAGATACGCAGTATTTT. Drawing the rest from reference TRBV9 and TRBJ2-3, the complete variable domain is DSGVTQTPKHLITATGQRVTLRCSPRSGDLSVYWYQQSLDQGLQFLIQYYNGEERAKGNILERFSAQQFPDLHSELNLSSLELGDSALYFCASSVGDTQYFGPGTRLTVL.

The genes are TRBV6-1 and TRBJ2-1; tentative D call: TRBD1 (5 bases). The CDR3 contains 16 residues. V gave up 4 bases and J gave up 1 base, with 14 bases separating them. Germline CDR1 MNHNS, CDR2 SASEGT. Written as DNA, the CDR3 is TGTGCCAGCAGTGTTCGACAGTTGGGATCCTACAATGAGCAGTTCTTC. This gives the protein CASSVRQLGSYNEQFF.